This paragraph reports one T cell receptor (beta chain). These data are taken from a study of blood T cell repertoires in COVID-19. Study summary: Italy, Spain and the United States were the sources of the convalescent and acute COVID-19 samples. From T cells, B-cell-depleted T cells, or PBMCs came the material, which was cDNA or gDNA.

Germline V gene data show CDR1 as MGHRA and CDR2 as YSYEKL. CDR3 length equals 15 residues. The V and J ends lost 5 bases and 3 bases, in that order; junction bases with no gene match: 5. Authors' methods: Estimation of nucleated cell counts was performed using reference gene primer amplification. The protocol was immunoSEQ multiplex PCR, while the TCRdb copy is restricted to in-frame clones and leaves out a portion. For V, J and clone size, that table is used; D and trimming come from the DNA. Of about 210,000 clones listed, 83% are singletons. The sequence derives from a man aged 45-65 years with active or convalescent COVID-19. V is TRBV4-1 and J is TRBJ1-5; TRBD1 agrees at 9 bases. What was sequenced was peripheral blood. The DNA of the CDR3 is TGCGCCAGCAGCACGGGACAGGGAGTCAATCAGCCCCAGCATTTT. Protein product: CASSTGQGVNQPQHF.